This entry features one TCR beta chain sequence. The antigen is unknown. The data are from a study of T cell responses to AZD1222 COVID-19 vaccine. Study-level findings and limits: Clonal diversity may have been underestimated in mostly white British donors.

The CDR3 loop spans 14 amino acids. From germline, CDR1 is SGHDN and CDR2 FVKESK. Trimming removed 3 bases from V and 5 bases from J, with 10 bases in between. Generated by immunoSEQ multiplex PCR, the TCRdb table keeps only in-frame clones and is missing some. The table records around 100,000 clones, 85% of them present only once. Investigators merged groups given second doses at roughly 4 or roughly 12 weeks. The TCR comes from an adult who received the AZD1222 COVID-19 vaccine. The sequenced sample was peripheral blood, obtained 28 days after the second AZD1222 dose. The rearrangement joins TRBV14 to TRBJ2-2; D might be TRBD2 (6 bases). In nucleotides, the CDR3 is TGTGCCAGCAGCCAGGTTCTAGCGACCGGGGAGCTGTTTTTT. It translates to CASSQVLATGELFF.